This T cell receptor beta chain was sequenced during a study of blood T cell repertoires in COVID-19. Germline loops: CDR1 LGHDT, CDR2 YNNKEL (reference sequence). Trimming took 6 bases from V and 3 from J, leaving 20 bases between them. The CDR3 is 16 residues long. Data came from immunoSEQ multiplex PCR; TCRdb stores just in-frame clones and leaves some out. The profile covers 350,000 to 400,000 clones, with approximately 86% appearing a single time and roughly 7.2% taken by the ten largest. The sequence came from a woman between 55 and 75 years old with COVID-19, enrolled during active disease. The chain couples TRBV3-1 (or the pseudogene TRBV3-2) to TRBJ2-5, with TRBD2 as a possible D gene (6 bases). Sequencing was done on a sample of peripheral blood. The CDR3 sequence: CASRRGLDASKETQYF. CDR3 DNA: TGTGCCAGCAGACGGGGACTGGATGCATCCAAAGAGACCCAGTACTTC.